This is a list of T cell receptor beta chains from one sample in a study of T cells after yellow fever vaccination. TCRdb analysed the 5' RACE reads with MiXCR anew, one entry per CDR3 protein. Of about 630,000 distinct CDR3 sequences listed, roughly 12% were seen once; the top ten hold 14% to 15%. The source was PBMCs, collected on the day of the yellow fever booster vaccination. These receptors were collected from a man aged 25 to 40 who received the YFV17D yellow fever vaccine. Both conserved end residues are part of each CDR3. The order of the fields is D gene, J gene, V gene, clone size, CDR3 protein, CDR3 DNA. D genes are given only for firm matches. Clone sizes are given selectively: once, few, many, or a class where the clone is expanded.

d_gene: TRBD2; j_gene: TRBJ2-7; v_gene: TRBV4-3; abundance: few; CDR3aa: CASSQELAGVGSYEQYF; CDR3nt: TGCGCCAGCAGCCAAGAACTAGCGGGAGTTGGTTCCTACGAGCAGTACTTC
d_gene: TRBD1; j_gene: TRBJ2-1; v_gene: TRBV7-2; abundance: few; CDR3aa: CASSLGGTGVYEQFF; CDR3nt: TGTGCCAGCAGCCTGGGAGGGACAGGGGTCTATGAGCAGTTCTTC
d_gene: NA; j_gene: TRBJ1-5; v_gene: TRBV12-5; abundance: few; CDR3aa: CASGWDINQPQHF; CDR3nt: TGTGCTAGTGGTTGGGACATCAATCAGCCCCAGCATTTT
d_gene: NA; j_gene: TRBJ2-7; v_gene: TRBV13; abundance: few; CDR3aa: CASSYRGGLRQTSYEQYF; CDR3nt: TGTGCCAGCAGCTATAGGGGGGGCCTACGTCAAACCTCCTACGAGCAGTACTTC
d_gene: TRBD1; j_gene: TRBJ1-2; v_gene: TRBV5-1; abundance: NA; CDR3aa: CASSLSRGTGAGSSYTF; CDR3nt: TGCGCCAGCAGCTTGTCTCGGGGGACAGGGGCGGGGAGCAGCTACACCTTC
d_gene: NA; j_gene: TRBJ1-1; v_gene: TRBV21-1; abundance: NA; CDR3aa: CASRKPLGGPEAFF; CDR3nt: TGTGCCAGCAGGAAACCTTTAGGGGGGCCTGAAGCTTTCTTT
d_gene: TRBD2; j_gene: TRBJ2-1; v_gene: TRBV20-1; abundance: few; CDR3aa: CSALTSGSYNEQFF; CDR3nt: TGCAGTGCGCTTACTAGCGGGAGTTACAATGAGCAGTTCTTC
d_gene: NA; j_gene: TRBJ1-6; v_gene: TRBV5-6; abundance: few; CDR3aa: CASSLWGVRDTIHNSPLHF; CDR3nt: TGTGCCAGCAGCTTGTGGGGAGTGCGGGACACAATTCATAATTCACCCCTCCACTTT
d_gene: NA; j_gene: TRBJ2-1; v_gene: TRBV11-2; abundance: NA; CDR3aa: CASSFREVFDLINSDEQFF; CDR3nt: TGTGCCAGCAGCTTCAGGGAGGTGTTTGATTTAATCAATAGCGATGAGCAGTTCTTC
d_gene: NA; j_gene: TRBJ2-3; v_gene: TRBV4-2; abundance: NA; CDR3aa: CARGSGVLSTPDTQYF; CDR3nt: TGTGCCAGGGGCTCCGGGGTGCTCTCAACTCCAGATACGCAGTATTTT
d_gene: TRBD1; j_gene: TRBJ2-5; v_gene: TRBV29-1; abundance: many; CDR3aa: CSGYRGGETQYF; CDR3nt: TGCAGTGGATACAGGGGTGGCGAGACCCAGTACTTC
d_gene: NA; j_gene: TRBJ2-7; v_gene: TRBV18; abundance: few; CDR3aa: CASSPGLNSIYEQYF; CDR3nt: TGTGCCAGCTCACCCGGACTAAACTCTATCTACGAGCAGTACTTC
d_gene: TRBD2; j_gene: TRBJ2-4; v_gene: TRBV15; abundance: few; CDR3aa: CATSRDRDLAGEPPKYF; CDR3nt: TGTGCCACCAGCAGAGATCGGGACCTAGCGGGAGAACCCCCTAAGTACTTC
d_gene: NA; j_gene: TRBJ2-7; v_gene: TRBV12-3/TRBV12-4; abundance: few; CDR3aa: CASSSTGFSEQYF; CDR3nt: TGTGCCAGCAGCTCAACAGGGTTTAGTGAGCAGTACTTC
d_gene: NA; j_gene: TRBJ2-7; v_gene: TRBV6-5; abundance: few; CDR3aa: CASSYRGDRRDEQYF; CDR3nt: TGTGCCAGCAGTTACAGGGGTGATCGGAGGGACGAGCAGTACTTC
d_gene: TRBD2; j_gene: TRBJ2-1; v_gene: TRBV11-2; abundance: few; CDR3aa: CASSGLADNEQFF; CDR3nt: TGTGCCAGCAGCGGGCTAGCGGACAATGAGCAGTTCTTC
d_gene: TRBD1; j_gene: TRBJ2-7; v_gene: TRBV7-2; abundance: NA; CDR3aa: CASKTGTGPYEQYF; CDR3nt: TGTGCCAGCAAAACCGGGACAGGACCCTACGAGCAGTACTTC
d_gene: TRBD2; j_gene: TRBJ2-3; v_gene: TRBV4-1; abundance: few; CDR3aa: CASSHRPEGLAGEDGTQYF; CDR3nt: TGCGCCAGCAGCCACCGCCCCGAGGGGCTAGCGGGAGAGGATGGTACGCAGTATTTT
d_gene: NA; j_gene: TRBJ1-3; v_gene: TRBV27; abundance: few; CDR3aa: CASLLGTGTVGGNTIYF; CDR3nt: TGTGCCAGCTTGTTGGGTACGGGGACTGTGGGGGGAAACACCATATATTTT
d_gene: NA; j_gene: TRBJ2-5; v_gene: TRBV9; abundance: few; CDR3aa: CASSVAPAAQFSGETQYF; CDR3nt: TGTGCCAGCAGCGTAGCTCCCGCCGCCCAGTTTTCAGGGGAGACCCAGTACTTC
d_gene: NA; j_gene: TRBJ2-7; v_gene: TRBV20-1; abundance: NA; CDR3aa: CSAEALGGFKSEQYF; CDR3nt: TGCAGTGCTGAAGCTTTAGGCGGGTTTAAATCCGAGCAGTACTTC
d_gene: NA; j_gene: TRBJ2-6; v_gene: TRBV9; abundance: few; CDR3aa: CASSVAGRWPSGANVLTF; CDR3nt: TGTGCCAGCAGCGTAGCTGGACGGTGGCCCTCTGGGGCCAACGTCCTGACTTTC
d_gene: NA; j_gene: TRBJ2-7; v_gene: TRBV19; abundance: NA; CDR3aa: CASSFRTSTYEQYF; CDR3nt: TGTGCCAGTAGTTTCCGGACGAGTACCTACGAGCAGTACTTC
d_gene: TRBD1; j_gene: TRBJ1-1; v_gene: TRBV12-3/TRBV12-4; abundance: NA; CDR3aa: CASSPGQGQGNTEAFF; CDR3nt: TGTGCCAGCAGCCCCGGACAGGGTCAAGGGAACACTGAAGCTTTCTTT
d_gene: TRBD2; j_gene: TRBJ2-3; v_gene: TRBV20-1; abundance: NA; CDR3aa: CSARGGTSERDTQYF; CDR3nt: TGCAGTGCTAGAGGGGGGACTAGCGAGAGAGATACGCAGTATTTT
d_gene: NA; j_gene: TRBJ2-1; v_gene: TRBV6-1; abundance: NA; CDR3aa: CASTPTRRSYNEQFF; CDR3nt: TGTGCCAGCACTCCCACTCGGAGATCCTACAATGAGCAGTTCTTC
d_gene: NA; j_gene: TRBJ2-1; v_gene: TRBV20-1; abundance: NA; CDR3aa: CSATSRGENEQFF; CDR3nt: TGCAGTGCTACCTCGCGAGGCGAAAATGAGCAGTTCTTC
d_gene: TRBD1; j_gene: TRBJ1-2; v_gene: TRBV20-1; abundance: few; CDR3aa: CSARGGQGTNYGYTF; CDR3nt: TGCAGTGCTAGAGGGGGACAGGGGACCAACTATGGCTACACCTTC
d_gene: NA; j_gene: TRBJ2-1; v_gene: TRBV10-3; abundance: NA; CDR3aa: CAISDDYNEQFF; CDR3nt: TGTGCCATCAGTGATGATTACAATGAGCAGTTCTTC
d_gene: NA; j_gene: TRBJ2-4; v_gene: TRBV12-3/TRBV12-4; abundance: few; CDR3aa: CASSAAGTKNIQYF; CDR3nt: TGTGCCAGCAGTGCCGCCGGGACCAAAAACATTCAGTACTTC
d_gene: NA; j_gene: TRBJ1-2; v_gene: TRBV29-1; abundance: few; CDR3aa: CSVVGSRYGYTF; CDR3nt: TGCAGCGTTGTAGGCAGTAGGTATGGCTACACCTTC
d_gene: NA; j_gene: TRBJ2-6; v_gene: TRBV4-3; abundance: NA; CDR3aa: CASSLRQGGFGANVLTF; CDR3nt: TGCGCCAGCAGCCTGCGGCAGGGAGGTTTTGGGGCCAACGTCCTGACTTTC
d_gene: NA; j_gene: TRBJ2-7; v_gene: TRBV9; abundance: NA; CDR3aa: CASSPRVSGGVEQYF; CDR3nt: TGTGCCAGCAGCCCTCGAGTTAGCGGAGGAGTCGAGCAGTACTTC
d_gene: NA; j_gene: TRBJ1-1; v_gene: TRBV13; abundance: NA; CDR3aa: CASSSWGGTEAFF; CDR3nt: TGTGCCAGCAGCTCATGGGGCGGGACTGAAGCTTTCTTT
d_gene: NA; j_gene: TRBJ2-2; v_gene: TRBV7-2; abundance: NA; CDR3aa: CASRPQHANTGELFF; CDR3nt: TGTGCCAGCAGGCCGCAGCACGCGAACACCGGGGAGCTGTTTTTT
d_gene: NA; j_gene: TRBJ2-1; v_gene: TRBV19; abundance: NA; CDR3aa: CASSIGLVEQFF; CDR3nt: TGTGCCAGTAGTATAGGACTAGTTGAGCAGTTCTTC
d_gene: TRBD2; j_gene: TRBJ2-4; v_gene: TRBV7-6; abundance: NA; CDR3aa: CASSPGLAGPKNIQYF; CDR3nt: TGTGCCAGCAGCCCAGGACTAGCGGGACCGAAAAACATTCAGTACTTC
d_gene: NA; j_gene: TRBJ2-5; v_gene: TRBV7-8; abundance: NA; CDR3aa: CASSRSSISQETQYF; CDR3nt: TGTGCCAGCAGCCGCTCCTCAATTTCCCAAGAGACCCAGTACTTC
d_gene: TRBD2; j_gene: TRBJ2-7; v_gene: TRBV20-1; abundance: NA; CDR3aa: CSAWTSGRETYEQYF; CDR3nt: TGCAGTGCTTGGACTAGCGGGAGGGAAACCTACGAGCAGTACTTC
d_gene: NA; j_gene: TRBJ2-1; v_gene: TRBV10-3; abundance: NA; CDR3aa: CAISESMFQEPFF; CDR3nt: TGTGCCATCAGTGAGTCCATGTTTCAGGAACCGTTCTTC
d_gene: NA; j_gene: TRBJ2-1; v_gene: TRBV5-4; abundance: NA; CDR3aa: CASLSRDINEQFF; CDR3nt: TGTGCCAGCCTGTCCCGGGACATCAATGAGCAGTTCTTC
d_gene: NA; j_gene: TRBJ2-7; v_gene: TRBV27; abundance: few; CDR3aa: CASRKAGSSYEQYF; CDR3nt: TGTGCCAGCAGAAAAGCGGGTAGCTCCTACGAGCAGTACTTC